These 13 T cell receptor beta chains originate from one sample sequenced in a study of T cells in localized non-small cell lung cancer. Clones were read by immunoSEQ multiplex PCR, and TCRdb kept only the in-frame ones, dropping some. The sample consists of about 2,500 clones, more than 30% of them appearing once. The starting material was normal lung tissue next to the tumor, obtained before any cancer treatment. The receptor set was obtained from a man between 35 and 75 years old with stage II lung adenocarcinoma.

This clone was picked up a small number of times. The chain combines TRBV18 with TRBJ2-3; 8 bases are shared with TRBD2. The CDR3 contains 15 residues. V shed 3 bases and J 5 bases; nucleotides not matched to a gene: 7. CDR1 is KGHSH and CDR2 is LQKENI in the germline V gene. The CDR3: CASSPQAGVQDTQYF. CDR3 nucleotide sequence: TGTGCCAGCTCACCGCAAGCGGGGGTACAAGATACGCAGTATTTT.

This clone was counted a single time. This chain uses TRBV28 with TRBJ2-3; TRBD2 might be the D (5 bases). V lost 8 bases and J 3 bases, leaving 15 bases between the germline ends. CDR1 and CDR2 from the germline V gene are MDHEN and SYDVKM. This CDR3 contains 14 residues. CDR3 DNA sequence: TGTGCCAGCCAGACGGGGATCAGGACAGATACGCAGTATTTT. Translating it yields CASQTGIRTDTQYF.

The rearrangement joins TRBV18 to TRBJ1-2; D is unclear. This CDR3 is 14 amino acids long. Germline V CDR1 and CDR2: KGHSH, LQKENI. Trimming cost V 4 bases and J 5 bases, with 14 bases left between them. CDR3 in DNA: TGTGCCAGCTCACTCGAATCCGGCCCGTATGGCTACACCTTC. Protein: CASSLESGPYGYTF. The whole variable domain, filled in from reference TRBV18 and TRBJ1-2, reads NAGVMQNPRHLVRRRGQEARLRCSPMKGHSHVYWYRQLPEEGLKFMVYLQKENIIDESGMPKERFSAEFPKEGPSILRIQQVVRGDSAAYFCASSLESGPYGYTFGSGTRLTVV.

The chain is built from TRBV6-8 and TRBJ2-3; 13 nucleotides line up with TRBD2. The germline V gene encodes CDR1 MNHGY and CDR2 SAAAGT. Trimming removed 5 bases from V and 7 bases from J; junction bases left unmatched: 9. The CDR3 is 16 amino acids. This CDR3 is CASSERLAGGGNTQYF. CDR3 bases: TGTGCCAGCAGTGAGAGACTAGCGGGAGGAGGGAATACGCAGTATTTT.

The chain has TRBV29-1 and TRBJ1-5; TRBD1 aligns across 9 bases. CDR1 is SQVTM and CDR2 is ANQGSEA in the germline V gene. The junction had 3 bases not matched to a gene; V was cut back by 3 bases and J by 6 bases. The CDR3 is 13 amino acids. The CDR3 protein is CSVEATGGQPQHF. The CDR3 DNA reads TGCAGCGTTGAGGCGACAGGGGGTCAGCCCCAGCATTTT. Using reference TRBV29-1 and TRBJ1-5 for the parts outside the CDR3, the full variable domain is SAVISQKPSRDICQRGTSLTIQCQVDSQVTMMFWYRQQPGQSLTLIATANQGSEATYESGFVIDKFPISRPNLTFSTLTVSNMSPEDSSIYLCSVEATGGQPQHFGDGTRLSIL.

The chain carries TRBV18 and TRBJ2-1, with D hard to call. Germline V CDR1 and CDR2: KGHSH, LQKENI. V lost 6 bases and J 6 bases, leaving 21 bases between the germline ends. There are 16 residues in the CDR3. The CDR3 nucleotides read TGTGCCAGCTCTGGTGGGCCAGGTCTGCGGTCCAATGAGCAGTTCTTC. Translation gives CASSGGPGLRSNEQFF.

With regard to this clone: A junction boundary mismatches the germline segment, possibly from a read error. The CDR3 bases are TGCAGCGTGGAAGTAGGGGGAACGGGCAATCAGCCCCAGCATTTT. Residues: CSVEVGGTGNQPQHF. V gene TRBV29-1 combines with J gene TRBJ1-5; maybe TRBD1 (6 bases). The CDR3 contains 15 residues. CDR1 SQVTM and CDR2 ANQGSEA come from the germline V gene.

This clone appeared a single time. The rearrangement uses TRBV28 and TRBJ1-1, with D uncertain. Trimming cost V 3 bases and J 10 bases, with 24 bases left between them. This CDR3 is built from 16 residues. Germline V CDR1 and CDR2: MDHEN, SYDVKM. CDR3 sequence reads: CASSFEADFSLAGAFF. The CDR3 nucleotides read TGTGCCAGCAGTTTCGAGGCGGACTTTTCGCTGGCGGGAGCTTTCTTT.

This clone was seen more than once but under ten times. V gene TRBV9 combines with J gene TRBJ2-7, with D tentatively TRBD2 (6 bases). CDR3 length: 14 amino acids. Between the trimmed V and J ends, which lost 3 bases and 7 bases, there was a span of 17 bases. CDR1 and CDR2 from the germline V gene are SGDLS and YYNGEE. The CDR3 loop is CASSAGWRVGEQYF. The CDR3 nucleotides read TGTGCCAGCAGCGCTGGTTGGAGGGTTGGTGAGCAGTACTTC.

This chain connects TRBV11-3 to TRBJ2-1, with 10 bases lining up with TRBD1. Trimming took 2 bases from V and 8 from J; bases not matched to a gene: 3. CDR1 is SGHNT, CDR2 YENEEA, per germline. The CDR3 extends over 14 amino acids. CDR3 in DNA: TGTGCCAGCAGCTTACGACAGGGGGCCCATGAGCAGTTCTTC. Protein product: CASSLRQGAHEQFF.

There are a few counts of this clone. This sequence joins TRBV6-4 and TRBJ2-5; D not certain. V was pared by 6 bases and J by 3 bases, with 5 bases between. The CDR3 runs to 11 residues. The germline V gene has CDR1 MRHNA and CDR2 SNTAGT. CDR3 loop: CASREEETQYF. DNA for the CDR3: TGTGCCAGCAGAGAGGAAGAGACCCAGTACTTC.

This chain uses TRBV2 with TRBJ1-5; possibly TRBD1 for D (5 bases). The CDR3 covers 15 residues. Germline V gene data show CDR1 as SNHLY and CDR2 as FYNNEI. V was pared by 6 bases and J by 7 bases, with 19 bases between. The CDR3 region is CASRRGRGEVQPQHF. CDR3 sequence (DNA): TGTGCCAGCAGGAGGGGACGGGGGGAAGTCCAGCCCCAGCATTTT.

The chain links TRBV9 to TRBJ2-1; TRBD2 is a possible D gene (5 bases). The CDR3 is made up of 13 amino acids. With 3 bases removed from V and 3 bases from J, the gap between germline ends came to 7 bases. Germline assignment: CDR1 SGDLS and CDR2 YYNGEE. The CDR3 nucleotides are TGTGCCAGCAGCGACGGGGACTACAATGAGCAGTTCTTC. The encoded protein is CASSDGDYNEQFF.